This T cell receptor beta chain came from a study of cytomegalovirus exposure and HLA in healthy donors. Study-wide background: There were 350 to 400 genotyped donors. Of these, 81% fell in the genetic ancestry cluster associated with self-reported Caucasian donors.

The CDR3 contains 13 residues. CDR1 is ENHRY and CDR2 is SYGVKD in the germline V gene. The V end lost 10 bases, the J end lost 0 bases, and 13 bases lay between the germline ends. The PCR employed 60 Vbeta primers together with 13 Jbeta primers. Using immunoSEQ multiplex PCR, the repertoire was profiled, and TCRdb retains in-frame clones only, with some absent. Of around 210,000 clones listed, roughly 78% are singletons. A remark on this clone: The target antigen is unknown.

Points from the study as a whole: TCR beta V- and J-gene trimming, according to a later analysis, was linked to a missense DCLRE1C variant. With DRB1 most and HLA-C fewest, TCR association rates differed between HLA loci in a later analysis. Productive rates of about 90% or about 30% were seen for most TCR beta V segments in an earlier analysis.

The receptor was isolated from a boy between 10 and 17 years old in good health and CMV-seronegative. The rearrangement links TRBV10-3 to TRBJ2-7; a weak D match, TRBD1 (6 bases). The sample comprised PBMCs. CDR3 sequence reads: CATRGGGSYEQYF. The CDR3 DNA sequence: TGTGCCACACGTGGGGGCGGCTCCTACGAGCAGTACTTC.